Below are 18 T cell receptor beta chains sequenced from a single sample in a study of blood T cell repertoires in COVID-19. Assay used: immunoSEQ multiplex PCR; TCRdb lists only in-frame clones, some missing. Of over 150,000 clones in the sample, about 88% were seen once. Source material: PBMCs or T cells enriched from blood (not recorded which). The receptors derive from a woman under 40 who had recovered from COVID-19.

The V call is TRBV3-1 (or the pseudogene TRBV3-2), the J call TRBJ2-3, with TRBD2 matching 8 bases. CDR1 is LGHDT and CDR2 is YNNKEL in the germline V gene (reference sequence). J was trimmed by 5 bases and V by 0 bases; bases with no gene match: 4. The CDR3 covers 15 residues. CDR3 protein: CASSQDGRAVDTQYF. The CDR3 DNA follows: TGTGCCAGCAGCCAAGACGGGAGGGCCGTAGATACGCAGTATTTT.

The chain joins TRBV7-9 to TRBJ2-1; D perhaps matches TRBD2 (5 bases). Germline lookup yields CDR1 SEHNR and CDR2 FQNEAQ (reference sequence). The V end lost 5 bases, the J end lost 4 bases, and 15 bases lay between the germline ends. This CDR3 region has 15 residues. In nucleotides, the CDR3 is TGTGCCAGCAGCCCAGTGGGCGGGTTTTACAATGAGCAGTTCTTC. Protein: CASSPVGGFYNEQFF.

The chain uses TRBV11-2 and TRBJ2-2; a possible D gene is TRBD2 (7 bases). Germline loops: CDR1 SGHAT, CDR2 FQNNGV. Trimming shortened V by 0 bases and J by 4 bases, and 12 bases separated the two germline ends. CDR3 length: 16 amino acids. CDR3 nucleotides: TGTGCCAGCAGCTTAGACGGGGGGCCTCTCACCGGGGAGCTGTTTTTT. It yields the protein CASSLDGGPLTGELFF.

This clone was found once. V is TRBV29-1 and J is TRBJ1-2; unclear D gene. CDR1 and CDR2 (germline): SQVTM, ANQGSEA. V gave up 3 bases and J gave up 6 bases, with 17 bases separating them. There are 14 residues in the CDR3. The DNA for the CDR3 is TGCAGCGTTGAGATTTCGGCGGGGAGGGATGGCTACACCTTC. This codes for CSVEISAGRDGYTF.

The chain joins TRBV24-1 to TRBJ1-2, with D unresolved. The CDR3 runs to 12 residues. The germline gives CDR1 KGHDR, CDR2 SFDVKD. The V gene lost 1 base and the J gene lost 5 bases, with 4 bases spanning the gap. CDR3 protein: CATSDFSYGYTF. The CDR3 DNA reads TGTGCCACCAGTGATTTTTCATATGGCTACACCTTC.

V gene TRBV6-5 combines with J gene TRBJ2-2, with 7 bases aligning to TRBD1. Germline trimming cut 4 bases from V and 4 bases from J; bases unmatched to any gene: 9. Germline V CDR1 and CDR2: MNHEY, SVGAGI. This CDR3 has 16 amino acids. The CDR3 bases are TGTGCCAGCAGTTCCCCGACAGGGCAAGCCACCGGGGAGCTGTTTTTT. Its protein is CASSSPTGQATGELFF.

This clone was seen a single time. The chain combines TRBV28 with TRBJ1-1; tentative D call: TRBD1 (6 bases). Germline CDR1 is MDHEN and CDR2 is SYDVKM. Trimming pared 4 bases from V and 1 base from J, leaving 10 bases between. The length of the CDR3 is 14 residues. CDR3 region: CASSSTTGNTEAFF. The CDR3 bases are TGTGCCAGCAGTTCAACGACAGGGAACACTGAAGCTTTCTTT.

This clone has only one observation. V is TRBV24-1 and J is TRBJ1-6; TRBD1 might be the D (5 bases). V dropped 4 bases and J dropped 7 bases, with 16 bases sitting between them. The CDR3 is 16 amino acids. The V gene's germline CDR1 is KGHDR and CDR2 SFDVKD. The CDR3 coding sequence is TGTGCCACCAGTGAACCGCCCGCGTGGGGCAATTCACCCCTCCACTTT. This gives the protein CATSEPPAWGNSPLHF.

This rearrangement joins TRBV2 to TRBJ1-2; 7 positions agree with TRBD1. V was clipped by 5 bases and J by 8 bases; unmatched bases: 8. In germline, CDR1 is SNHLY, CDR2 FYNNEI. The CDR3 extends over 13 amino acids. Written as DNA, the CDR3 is TGTGCCAGCAGTAGCCCAGGGGGGTTGGGCTACACCTTC. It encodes CASSSPGGLGYTF.

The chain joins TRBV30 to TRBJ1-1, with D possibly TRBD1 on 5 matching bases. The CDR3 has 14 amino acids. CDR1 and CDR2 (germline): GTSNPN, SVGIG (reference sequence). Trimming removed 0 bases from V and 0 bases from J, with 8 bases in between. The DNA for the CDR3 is TGTGCCTGGAGTGTATGGGGCGTGAACACTGAAGCTTTCTTT. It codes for CAWSVWGVNTEAFF.

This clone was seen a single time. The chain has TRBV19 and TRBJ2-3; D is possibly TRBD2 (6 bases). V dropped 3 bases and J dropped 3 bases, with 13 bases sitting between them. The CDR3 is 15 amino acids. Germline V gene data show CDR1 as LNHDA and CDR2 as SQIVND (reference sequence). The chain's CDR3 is CASSISGLTTDTQYF. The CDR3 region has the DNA TGTGCCAGTAGTATTTCTGGACTAACTACAGATACGCAGTATTTT.

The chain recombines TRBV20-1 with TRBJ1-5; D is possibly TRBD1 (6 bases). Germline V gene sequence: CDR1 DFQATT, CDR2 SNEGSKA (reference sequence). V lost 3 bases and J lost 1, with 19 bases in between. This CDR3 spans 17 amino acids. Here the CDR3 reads CSASNRVGGASNQPQHF. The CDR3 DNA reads TGCAGTGCTAGTAACCGCGTCGGGGGGGCGAGCAATCAGCCCCAGCATTTT.

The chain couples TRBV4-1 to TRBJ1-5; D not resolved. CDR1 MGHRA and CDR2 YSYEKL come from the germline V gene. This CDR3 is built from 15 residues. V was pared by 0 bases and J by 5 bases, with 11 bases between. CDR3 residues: CASSQEGIRDQPQHF. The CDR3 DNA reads TGCGCCAGCAGCCAAGAGGGCATCAGAGATCAGCCCCAGCATTTT.

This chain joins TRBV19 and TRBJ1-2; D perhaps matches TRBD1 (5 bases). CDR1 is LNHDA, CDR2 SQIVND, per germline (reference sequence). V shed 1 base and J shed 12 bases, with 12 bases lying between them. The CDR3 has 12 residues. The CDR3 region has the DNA TGTGCCAGTAGTATAGTGGCAGGGCAGAACACCTTC. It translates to CASSIVAGQNTF.

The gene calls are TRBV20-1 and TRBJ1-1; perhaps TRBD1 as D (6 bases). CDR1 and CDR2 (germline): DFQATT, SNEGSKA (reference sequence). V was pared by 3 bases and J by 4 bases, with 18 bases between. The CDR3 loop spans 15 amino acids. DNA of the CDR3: TGCAGTGCTAGTTGGCGGGGGGCCCCGAGCACTGAAGCTTTCTTT. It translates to CSASWRGAPSTEAFF.

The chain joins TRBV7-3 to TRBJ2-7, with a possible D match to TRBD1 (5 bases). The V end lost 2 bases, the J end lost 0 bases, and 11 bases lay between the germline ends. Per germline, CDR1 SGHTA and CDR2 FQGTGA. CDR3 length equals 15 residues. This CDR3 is CASSLGQIPSYEQYF. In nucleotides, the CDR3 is TGTGCCAGCAGCTTAGGACAAATCCCCTCCTACGAGCAGTACTTC.

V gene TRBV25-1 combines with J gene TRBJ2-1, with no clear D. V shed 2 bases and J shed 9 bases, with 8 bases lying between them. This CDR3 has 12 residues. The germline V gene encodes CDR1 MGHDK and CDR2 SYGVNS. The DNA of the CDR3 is TGTGCCAGCAGTGAAAGAGCGATTGAGCAGTTCTTC. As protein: CASSERAIEQFF.

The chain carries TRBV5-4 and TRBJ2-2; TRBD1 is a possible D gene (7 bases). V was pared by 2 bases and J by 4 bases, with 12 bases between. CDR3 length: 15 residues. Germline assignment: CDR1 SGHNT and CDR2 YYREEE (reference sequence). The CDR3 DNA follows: TGTGCCAGCAGCTTTCAGGGGGGTGGCACCGGGGAGCTGTTTTTT. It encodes CASSFQGGGTGELFF.